The next 21 T cell receptor beta chains were all read from a single sample in a study of OX40 agonist ivuxolimab in advanced cancers. The receptor library was made with the immunoSEQ multiplex PCR assay. TCRdb took this table from immuneACCESS and kept in-frame rearrangements with V and J called. Such tables lack part of the clones; where checked against another copy, unresolved V genes explain under half of the gap, and the rest is unexplained. The sample yields 80,000 to 95,000 clones; roughly 93% were counted once. Jointly, the top ten make up around 0.72% of the sample. The sequencing used CD4+ or CD8+ T cells sorted from blood, collected in a trial of the OX40 agonist ivuxolimab. The source is an adult with an advanced solid tumor such as melanoma, head and neck, liver or kidney cancer.

The CDR3 bases are TGCGCCAGCAGCCCTGACCGGGGCTACGAGCAGTACTTC. Encoded protein: CASSPDRGYEQYF. The chain combines TRBV10-2 with TRBJ2-7, with TRBD2 as a possible D gene (5 bases). The germline V gene encodes CDR1 WSHSY and CDR2 SAAADI. V lost 6 bases and J lost 3, with 12 bases in between. This CDR3 has 13 residues.

This rearrangement joins TRBV19 to TRBJ1-2; tentative D call: TRBD1 (6 bases). Trimming stripped 5 bases from V and 2 bases from J, with 18 bases between. CDR1 LNHDA and CDR2 SQIVND come from the germline V gene (reference sequence). The CDR3 spans 16 residues. The CDR3, as DNA: TGTGCCAGTAGTTCCATACAGGGAAGTGGAAACTATGGCTACACCTTC. Translated: CASSSIQGSGNYGYTF.

This clone came up once. J is TRBJ2-2 and V is TRBV18; 10 bases match TRBD2. Germline-derived CDR1 and CDR2 are KGHSH and LQKENI. The CDR3 runs to 17 residues. The V and J ends lost 5 bases and 1 base, in that order; junction bases with no gene match: 7. This CDR3 reads CASSAILAGRNTGELFF. The CDR3 nucleotides are TGTGCCAGCTCAGCGATACTAGCGGGGAGGAACACCGGGGAGCTGTTTTTT.

The rearrangement uses TRBV10-3 and TRBJ2-1, with D unclear. CDR3 length equals 12 residues. Germline loops: CDR1 ENHRY, CDR2 SYGVKD. V was pared by 4 bases and J by 5 bases, with 6 bases between. The CDR3 spells CAISGTDNEQFF. The CDR3 nucleotides read TGTGCCATCAGTGGTACAGACAATGAGCAGTTCTTC.

The rearrangement uses TRBV10-2 and TRBJ1-1, with 9 bases that match TRBD1. J lost 5 bases, V lost 7 bases, and 14 bases had no gene match. CDR3 length: 16 residues. Germline assignment: CDR1 WSHSY and CDR2 SAAADI. The CDR3 sequence is CASTRDRETSGTEAFF. DNA of the CDR3: TGCGCCAGCACCCGGGACAGGGAAACCTCGGGGACTGAAGCTTTCTTT.

The chain links TRBV27 to TRBJ2-7, with 12 bases matching TRBD2. CDR3 length equals 15 residues. With V trimmed by 8 bases and J by 3 bases, 8 bases remained unmatched. Germline CDR1 MNHEY, CDR2 SMNVEV (reference sequence). The CDR3, as DNA: TGTGCCAGCCGACAGACTAGCGGGAGTCTCTACGAGCAGTACTTC. Translated: CASRQTSGSLYEQYF.

The chain couples TRBV5-1 to TRBJ2-5; D perhaps matches TRBD1 (7 bases). The CDR3 consists of 15 residues. Between the trimmed V and J ends, which lost 6 bases and 5 bases, there was a span of 20 bases. Germline V gene sequence: CDR1 SGHRS, CDR2 YFSETQ. In DNA, the CDR3 is TGCGCCAGCACTCCGGATGGACAGGCGGGGGAGACCCAGTACTTC. It translates to CASTPDGQAGETQYF.

The chain carries TRBV6-1 and TRBJ2-1, with TRBD1 identical over 8 bases. The CDR3 sequence is 14 residues long. J lost 8 bases, V lost 8 bases, and 11 bases had no gene match. Germline loops: CDR1 MNHNS, CDR2 SASEGT. CDR3 residues: CASLRQGPSYEQFF. CDR3 bases: TGTGCCAGCCTTAGACAGGGGCCCTCCTATGAGCAGTTCTTC.

The chain carries TRBV2 and TRBJ2-5, with no clear D. Germline loops: CDR1 SNHLY, CDR2 FYNNEI. The CDR3 extends over 14 amino acids. Trimming cost V 0 bases and J 4 bases, with 9 bases left between them. In nucleotides, the CDR3 is TGTGCCAGCAGTGAAGCGGTGGGCCCAGAGACCCAGTACTTC. This translates into CASSEAVGPETQYF.

The V gene is TRBV10-3, the J gene TRBJ1-6; TRBD1 agrees at 8 bases. The CDR3 extends over 15 amino acids. The germline gives CDR1 ENHRY, CDR2 SYGVKD. Trimming at V came to 7 bases and at J to 4 bases, leaving 6 bases not matched to a gene. Here the CDR3 DNA reads TGTGCCATCAATCGGGACAGGAAGTATAATTCACCCCTCCACTTT. Translation gives CAINRDRKYNSPLHF.

This clone was detected only a few times. The gene calls are TRBV7-2 and TRBJ2-7, with TRBD1 matching over 8 bases. CDR3 size: 15 residues. V was pared by 1 base and J by 3 bases, with 5 bases of the junction left unmatched. Looked up from germline, CDR1 is SGHTA and CDR2 is FQGNSA. CDR3 amino acids: CASSLGPGGVYEQYF. The CDR3 DNA follows: TGTGCCAGCAGCTTAGGTCCAGGGGGCGTCTACGAGCAGTACTTC.

This chain joins TRBV6-1 and TRBJ2-2, with D possibly matching TRBD2 (5 bases). The germline V gene encodes CDR1 MNHNS and CDR2 SASEGT. Trimming took off 0 bases at V and 1 base at J, with 6 bases between the two ends. The CDR3 has 15 amino acids. The CDR3 spells CASSEASGNTGELFF. CDR3 sequence (DNA): TGTGCCAGCAGTGAAGCCAGCGGGAACACCGGGGAGCTGTTTTTT.

The chain carries TRBV11-2 and TRBJ2-7, with a possible D match to TRBD2 (6 bases). The CDR3 spans 14 residues. The germline V gene encodes CDR1 SGHAT and CDR2 FQNNGV. Trimming cost V 1 base and J 6 bases, with 13 bases left between them. The CDR3 loop is CASSLARRGSEQYF. DNA of the CDR3: TGTGCCAGCAGCTTAGCTCGGAGGGGCTCCGAGCAGTACTTC.

On this clone itself: The sample carries other DNA sequences with the same CDR3. This chain connects TRBV5-1 to TRBJ2-7; possibly TRBD1 or TRBD2 for D (8 bases each). Germline CDR1 SGHRS, CDR2 YFSETQ. Trimming shortened V by 6 bases and J by 6 bases, and 22 bases separated the two germline ends. There are 15 residues in the CDR3. Here the CDR3 reads CASNRAGGQDREQYF. The CDR3 DNA reads TGCGCCAGCAACCGGGCGGGGGGACAGGACCGCGAGCAGTACTTC.

The CDR3 DNA follows: TGTGCCAGCTCACCCCCCACAGGGGAAGAGACCCAGTACTTC. Amino acid sequence: CASSPPTGEETQYF. This rearrangement joins TRBV18 to TRBJ2-5, with 7 bases matching TRBD1. V was pared by 3 bases and J by 3 bases, with 4 bases of the junction left unmatched. CDR3 length equals 14 residues. Germline V gene sequence: CDR1 KGHSH, CDR2 LQKENI.

The chain has TRBV11-3 and TRBJ2-1; 14 nucleotides agree with TRBD2. This CDR3 is 20 amino acids long. V lost 6 bases to trimming and J lost 2 bases; unmatched junction nucleotides: 15. CDR1 is SGHNT and CDR2 is YENEEA in the germline V gene. CDR3 in amino acids: CASSPRAGTSGSGTYNEQFF. The CDR3 DNA sequence: TGTGCCAGCAGTCCACGCGCCGGGACTAGCGGGAGCGGCACCTACAATGAGCAGTTCTTC.

This rearrangement joins TRBV27 to TRBJ2-6; unclear D gene. This CDR3 comprises 14 residues. V lost 5 bases to trimming and J lost 1 base, with 6 bases between them. Per germline, CDR1 MNHEY and CDR2 SMNVEV (reference sequence). The CDR3 coding sequence is TGTGCCAGCAGTCCTCTATCTGGGGCCAACGTCCTGACTTTC. It codes for CASSPLSGANVLTF.

Only a few counts were recorded for this clone. The rearrangement joins TRBV30 to TRBJ2-3; 15 bases fit TRBD2. Germline V gene data show CDR1 as GTSNPN and CDR2 as SVGIG (reference sequence). V was pared by 1 base and J by 2 bases, with 7 bases of the junction left unmatched. The CDR3 sequence is 18 residues long. The CDR3 bases are TGTGCCTGGAGTGAAACCGGACTAGCGGGGGGGGTCACAGATACGCAGTATTTT. This codes for CAWSETGLAGGVTDTQYF.

The J gene is TRBJ2-5, the V gene TRBV7-8; no clear D gene. Trimming removed 5 bases from V and 3 bases from J, with 13 bases in between. The CDR3 runs 14 residues. Germline-derived CDR1 and CDR2 are SGHVS and FQNEAQ. Here the CDR3 reads CASSHRSHEETQYF. The DNA of the CDR3 is TGTGCCAGCAGCCACCGATCCCACGAAGAGACCCAGTACTTC.

V usage is TRBV2 and J usage is TRBJ2-2; 7 positions agree with TRBD1. The CDR3 has 15 amino acids. The V segment lost 6 bases and the J segment 1 base; nucleotides outside the gene matches: 5. In germline, CDR1 is SNHLY, CDR2 FYNNEI. The CDR3 loop is CASRTGLVNTGELFF. In nucleotides, the CDR3 is TGTGCCAGCAGGACAGGGTTGGTGAACACCGGGGAGCTGTTTTTT.

This chain joins TRBV7-2 and TRBJ2-7; 10 nucleotides match TRBD2. J gave up 4 bases and V 3 bases, and 9 bases lay outside the gene matches. This CDR3 comprises 16 residues. Germline loops: CDR1 SGHTA, CDR2 FQGNSA. CDR3 sequence (DNA): TGTGCCAGCAGCTTTAGCGGGGCTAGCGGGAGTTACGAGCAGTACTTC. Its protein is CASSFSGASGSYEQYF.